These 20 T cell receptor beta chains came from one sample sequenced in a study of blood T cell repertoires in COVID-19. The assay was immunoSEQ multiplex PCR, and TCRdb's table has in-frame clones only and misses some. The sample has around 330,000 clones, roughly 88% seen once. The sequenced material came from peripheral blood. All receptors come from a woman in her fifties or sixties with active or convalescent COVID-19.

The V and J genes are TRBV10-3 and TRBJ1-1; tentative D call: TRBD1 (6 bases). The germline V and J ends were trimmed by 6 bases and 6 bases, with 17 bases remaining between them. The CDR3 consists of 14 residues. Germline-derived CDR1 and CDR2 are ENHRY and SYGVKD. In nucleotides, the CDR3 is TGTGCCATCAGCTTCGCAGGGGAAAGCGCTGAAGCTTTCTTT. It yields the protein CAISFAGESAEAFF.

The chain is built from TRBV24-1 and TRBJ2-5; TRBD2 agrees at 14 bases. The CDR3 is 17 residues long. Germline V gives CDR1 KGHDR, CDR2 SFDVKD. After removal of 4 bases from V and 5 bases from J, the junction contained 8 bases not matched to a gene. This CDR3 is CATSDSGLAGVRETQYF. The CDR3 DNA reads TGTGCCACCAGTGACTCGGGACTAGCGGGGGTACGTGAGACCCAGTACTTC.

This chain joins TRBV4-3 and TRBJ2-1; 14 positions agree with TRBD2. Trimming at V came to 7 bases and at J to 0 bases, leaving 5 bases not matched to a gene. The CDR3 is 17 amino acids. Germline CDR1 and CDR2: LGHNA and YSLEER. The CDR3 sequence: CASTLTSGGGSYNEQFF. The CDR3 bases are TGCGCCAGCACCTTGACTAGCGGGGGGGGCTCCTACAATGAGCAGTTCTTC.

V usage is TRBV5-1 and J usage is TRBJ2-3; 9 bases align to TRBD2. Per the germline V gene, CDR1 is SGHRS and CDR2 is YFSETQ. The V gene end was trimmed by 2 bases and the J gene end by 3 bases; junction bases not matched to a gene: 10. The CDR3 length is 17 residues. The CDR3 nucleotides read TGCGCCAGCAGCTTACCTTTAGCGGGGGTGGCGACAGATACGCAGTATTTT. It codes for CASSLPLAGVATDTQYF. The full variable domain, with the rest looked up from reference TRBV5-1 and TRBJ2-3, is KAGVTQTPRYLIKTRGQQVTLSCSPISGHRSVSWYQQTPGQGLQFLFEYFSETQRNKGNFPGRFSGRQFSNSRSEMNVSTLELGDSALYLCASSLPLAGVATDTQYFGPGTRLTVL.

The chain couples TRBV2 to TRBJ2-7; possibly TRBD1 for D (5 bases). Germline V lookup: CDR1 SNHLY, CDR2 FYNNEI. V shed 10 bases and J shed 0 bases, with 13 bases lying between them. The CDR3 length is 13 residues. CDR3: CATTGPSSYEQYF. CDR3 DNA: TGTGCCACCACAGGTCCGAGCTCCTACGAGCAGTACTTC.

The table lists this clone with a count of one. The CDR3 is CASSLVAQTYNEQFF. CDR3 bases: TGTGCCAGCAGCTTGGTAGCGCAAACATACAATGAGCAGTTCTTC. The rearrangement links TRBV5-4 to TRBJ2-1; D is possibly TRBD2 (5 bases). Per the germline V gene, CDR1 is SGHNT and CDR2 is YYREEE (reference sequence). Trimming pared 0 bases from V and 4 bases from J, leaving 11 bases between. The CDR3 is 15 amino acids. Full variable domain (rest looked up from reference TRBV5-4 and TRBJ2-1): ETGVTQSPTHLIKTRGQQVTLRCSSQSGHNTVSWYQQALGQGPQFIFQYYREEENGRGNFPPRFSGLQFPNYSSELNVNALELDDSALYLCASSLVAQTYNEQFFGPGTRLTVL.

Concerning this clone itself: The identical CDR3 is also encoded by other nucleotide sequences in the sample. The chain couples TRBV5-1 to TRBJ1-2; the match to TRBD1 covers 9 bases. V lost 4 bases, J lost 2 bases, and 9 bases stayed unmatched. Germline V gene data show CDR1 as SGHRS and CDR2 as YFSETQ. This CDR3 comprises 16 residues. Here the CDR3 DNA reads TGCGCCAGCAGCCGGGACAGGGTTAGTGGGAACTATGGCTACACCTTC. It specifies CASSRDRVSGNYGYTF.

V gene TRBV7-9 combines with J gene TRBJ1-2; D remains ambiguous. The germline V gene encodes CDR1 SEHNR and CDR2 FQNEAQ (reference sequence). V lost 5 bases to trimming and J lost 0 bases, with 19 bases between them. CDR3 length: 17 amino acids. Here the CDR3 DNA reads TGTGCCAGCAGCAAAGCAGGTGCCGGGTTAACTAACTATGGCTACACCTTC. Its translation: CASSKAGAGLTNYGYTF.

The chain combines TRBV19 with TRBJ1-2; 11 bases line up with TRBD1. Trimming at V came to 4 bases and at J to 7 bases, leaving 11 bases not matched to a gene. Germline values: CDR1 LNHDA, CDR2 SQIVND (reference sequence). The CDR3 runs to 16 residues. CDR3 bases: TGTGCCAGTAGTAACCCAGGACAGGGGGCCTCTGGTGGCTACACCTTC. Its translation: CASSNPGQGASGGYTF.

The CDR3 DNA reads TGTGCCAGCTCACCACTCCGGGGGGGCGGGGCAGATACGCAGTATTTT. Encoded protein: CASSPLRGGGADTQYF. The chain has TRBV18 and TRBJ2-3; 8 nucleotides align to TRBD2. This CDR3 region has 16 residues. V lost 1 base, J lost 4 bases, and 7 bases stayed unmatched. Germline V CDR1 and CDR2: KGHSH, LQKENI.

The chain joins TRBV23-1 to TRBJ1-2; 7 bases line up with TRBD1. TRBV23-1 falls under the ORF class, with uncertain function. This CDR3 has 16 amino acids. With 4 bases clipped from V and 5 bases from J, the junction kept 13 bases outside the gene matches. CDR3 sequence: CASSPHKGAVRYGYTF. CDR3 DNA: TGCGCCAGCAGTCCCCATAAGGGGGCGGTAAGGTATGGCTACACCTTC.

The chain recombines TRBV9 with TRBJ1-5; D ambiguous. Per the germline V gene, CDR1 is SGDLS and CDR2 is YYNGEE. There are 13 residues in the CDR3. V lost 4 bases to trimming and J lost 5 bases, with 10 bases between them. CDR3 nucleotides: TGTGCCAGCAGCCCAGACGGGTATCAGCCCCAGCATTTT. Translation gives CASSPDGYQPQHF.

The CDR3, as DNA: TGTGCCAGCAGCCAGGAGGACAGGTTCAATCAGCCCCAGCATTTT. Protein: CASSQEDRFNQPQHF. V and J are TRBV4-2 and TRBJ1-5, with TRBD1 matching 7 bases. The CDR3 loop spans 15 amino acids. Germline V gives CDR1 LGHNA, CDR2 YNFKEQ. V lost 3 bases and J lost 3; bases outside the gene matches: 5.

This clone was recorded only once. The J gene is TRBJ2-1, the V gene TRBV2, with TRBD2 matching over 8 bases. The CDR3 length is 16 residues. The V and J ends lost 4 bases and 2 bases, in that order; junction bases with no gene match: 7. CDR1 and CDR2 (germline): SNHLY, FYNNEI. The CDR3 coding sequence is TGTGCCAGCAGTGTACTAACTAGCGGACCCTACAATGAGCAGTTCTTC. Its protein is CASSVLTSGPYNEQFF.

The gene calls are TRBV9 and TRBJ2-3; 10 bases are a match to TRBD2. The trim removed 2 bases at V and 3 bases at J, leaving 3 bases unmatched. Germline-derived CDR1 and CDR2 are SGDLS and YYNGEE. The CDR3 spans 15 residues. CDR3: CASSVAAGGTDTQYF. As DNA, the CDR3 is TGTGCCAGCAGCGTTGCAGCGGGAGGGACAGATACGCAGTATTTT.

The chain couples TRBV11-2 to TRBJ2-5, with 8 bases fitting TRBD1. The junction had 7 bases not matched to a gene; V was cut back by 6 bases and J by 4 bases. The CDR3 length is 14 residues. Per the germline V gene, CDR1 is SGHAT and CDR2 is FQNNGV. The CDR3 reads CASRTIGTGETQYF. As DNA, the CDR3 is TGTGCCAGCAGAACCATCGGGACAGGAGAGACCCAGTACTTC.

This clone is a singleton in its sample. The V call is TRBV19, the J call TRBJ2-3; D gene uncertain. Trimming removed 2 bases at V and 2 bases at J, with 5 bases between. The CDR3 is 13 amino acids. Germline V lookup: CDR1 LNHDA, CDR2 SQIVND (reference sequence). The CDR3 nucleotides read TGTGCCAGTAGTATATCCATCACAGATACGCAGTATTTT. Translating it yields CASSISITDTQYF.

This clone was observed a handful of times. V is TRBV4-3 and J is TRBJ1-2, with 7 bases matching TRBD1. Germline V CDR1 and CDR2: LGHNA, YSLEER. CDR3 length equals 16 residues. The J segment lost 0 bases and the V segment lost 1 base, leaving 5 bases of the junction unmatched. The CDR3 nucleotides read TGCGCCAGCAGCCAAGTTTCCGGACAGGCTAACTATGGCTACACCTTC. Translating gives CASSQVSGQANYGYTF.

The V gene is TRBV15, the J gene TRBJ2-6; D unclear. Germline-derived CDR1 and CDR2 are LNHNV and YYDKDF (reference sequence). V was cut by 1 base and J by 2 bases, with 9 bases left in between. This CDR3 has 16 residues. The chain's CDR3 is CATSRVFGAGANVLTF. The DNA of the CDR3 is TGTGCCACCAGCAGAGTATTCGGTGCTGGGGCCAACGTCCTGACTTTC.

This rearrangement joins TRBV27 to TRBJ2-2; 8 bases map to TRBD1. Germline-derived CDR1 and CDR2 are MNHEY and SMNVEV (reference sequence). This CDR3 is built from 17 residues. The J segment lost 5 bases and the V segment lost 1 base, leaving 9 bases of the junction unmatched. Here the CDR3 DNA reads TGTGCCAGCAGTTTATTCTTTAACAGGGGGGAAACCGGGGAGCTGTTTTTT. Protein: CASSLFFNRGETGELFF.